This T cell receptor (beta chain) was recovered during a study of blood T cell repertoires in COVID-19. For the study at large: Acute and convalescent COVID-19 samples came from the United States, Italy and Spain. PBMCs, B-cell-depleted T cells, or T cells were the source of the cDNA or gDNA that made up the material.

How the authors handled the data: From reference gene primer amplification, estimates of nucleated cell counts were derived. Here immunoSEQ multiplex PCR was the method, and the copy in TCRdb shows in-frame clones only, minus some. V, J and clone size derive from that table, while D and trimming were established from the DNA sequence. The sample consists of 350,000 or so clones, 80% to 90% of them appearing once. The germline CDR1 and CDR2 sequences are SGHDN and FVKESK. J was trimmed by 5 bases and V by 3 bases; bases with no gene match: 5. CDR3 length equals 14 residues. Cohort assignment relied on participant-reported clinical history.

Sequenced input: PBMCs or T cells enriched from blood (not recorded which). This sequence joins TRBV14 and TRBJ2-5; 8 nucleotides line up with TRBD1. This TCR was sampled from a woman in her 40s with acute COVID-19. In DNA form, the CDR3 reads TGTGCCAGCAGCCACCCGGACAGGGTTGAGACCCAGTACTTC. Protein: CASSHPDRVETQYF.